Following are 16 T cell receptor beta chains from one sample sequenced in a study of beta chain features in type 1 diabetes. Overall study findings and caveats: Shortening of TCRB CDR3s, moderate but significant, appeared in all four CD4+ subsets of Type 1 diabetes patients.

Their antigens remain unidentified. Reverse transcription of all isolated RNA meant that expressed TCRB transcripts were sequenced. Assay used: immunoSEQ multiplex PCR; TCRdb lists only in-frame clones, some missing. The data show about 660,000 clones, with over 13% seen just once and less than 0.04% held by the top ten. The sample taken for sequencing was naive CD4+ T cells from blood. Receptors originate from a man younger than 35 with type 1 diabetes.

This clone was counted only a few times. V gene TRBV2 combines with J gene TRBJ1-1; no clear D gene. The CDR3 totals 15 residues. The germline V gene has CDR1 SNHLY and CDR2 FYNNEI. V shed 5 bases and J shed 0 bases, with 13 bases lying between them. CDR3 residues: CASSRREGVNTEAFF. Here the CDR3 DNA reads TGTGCCAGCAGTCGGCGAGAGGGAGTGAACACTGAAGCTTTCTTT.

The chain uses TRBV18 and TRBJ1-3, with TRBD1 as a possible D gene (5 bases). V lost 1 base, J lost 2 bases, and 18 bases lay in between. CDR3 length: 18 amino acids. Per germline, CDR1 KGHSH and CDR2 LQKENI. The CDR3 loop reads CASSPQIGEAEAGNTIYF. In DNA, the CDR3 is TGTGCCAGCTCACCACAAATAGGGGAGGCAGAAGCTGGAAACACCATATATTTT.

The table lists this clone with a few counts. The V and J genes are TRBV29-1 and TRBJ2-4; tentatively, D is TRBD1 (5 bases). This CDR3 contains 14 residues. V shed 6 bases and J shed 1 base, with 13 bases lying between them. Germline values: CDR1 SQVTM, CDR2 ANQGSEA. Here the CDR3 DNA reads TGCAGCGTAACCAGGGATTCGGCCAAAAACATTCAGTACTTC. It yields the protein CSVTRDSAKNIQYF.

The table lists this clone with a count of one. The V and J genes are TRBV15 and TRBJ2-7, with 8 bases aligning to TRBD1. CDR1 and CDR2 (germline): LNHNV, YYDKDF (reference sequence). This CDR3 spans 16 amino acids. V gave up 2 bases and J gave up 3 bases; unmatched junction bases: 9. CDR3 DNA: TGTGCCACCAGCAGACCTAATACAGGGGGAGGCTACGAGCAGTACTTC. It encodes CATSRPNTGGGYEQYF.

The V call is TRBV5-8, the J call TRBJ2-6; no clear D gene. Trimming left V 3 bases short and J 7 bases short, with 11 bases between. The V gene's germline CDR1 is SGHTS and CDR2 YDEGEE. The CDR3 is made up of 14 amino acids. The CDR3 DNA is TGTGCCAGCAGCTCTTCATCGCTCGCCAACGTCCTGACTTTC. Translated, it gives CASSSSSLANVLTF.

V usage is TRBV15 and J usage is TRBJ1-3, with a tentative D call TRBD1 (5 bases). The germline V gene has CDR1 LNHNV and CDR2 YYDKDF (reference sequence). CDR3 size: 16 residues. The germline V and J ends were trimmed by 7 bases and 0 bases, with 16 bases remaining between them. CDR3 sequence: CATTLWGRHSGNTIYF. For the CDR3, the DNA is TGTGCCACCACCCTTTGGGGCAGGCACTCTGGAAACACCATATATTTT.

The rearrangement links TRBV23-1 to TRBJ2-7; D unresolved. TRBV23-1 is an ORF; its function is uncertain. There are 15 residues in the CDR3. V was clipped by 4 bases and J by 1 base, with 14 bases between them. The CDR3 sequence is CASSRKGHISYEQYF. Written as DNA, the CDR3 is TGCGCCAGCAGTCGAAAAGGCCACATATCCTACGAGCAGTACTTC.

This clone was seen a few times. The genes are TRBV5-1 and TRBJ1-2; D uncertain. CDR3 length: 13 residues. Germline V gene sequence: CDR1 SGHRS, CDR2 YFSETQ. The V end was cut by 0 bases, the J end by 4 bases, with 7 bases between. CDR3 sequence reads: CASSLAESYGYTF. DNA for the CDR3: TGCGCCAGCAGCTTGGCCGAGTCCTATGGCTACACCTTC.

The chain recombines TRBV6-5 with TRBJ1-4, with D unclear. V was pared by 0 bases and J by 7 bases, with 9 bases between. The germline V gene encodes CDR1 MNHEY and CDR2 SVGAGI. The CDR3 covers 14 residues. CDR3 in amino acids: CASSYSRRGEKLFF. As DNA, the CDR3 is TGTGCCAGCAGTTACTCCCGGCGTGGTGAAAAACTGTTTTTT.

This clone was recorded a few times. The chain uses TRBV18 and TRBJ2-5; D gene ambiguous. Germline values: CDR1 KGHSH, CDR2 LQKENI. Trimming took 3 bases from V and 5 from J, leaving 7 bases between them. The CDR3 extends over 12 amino acids. CDR3 in amino acids: CASSPKGETQYF. The CDR3 DNA reads TGTGCCAGCTCACCTAAAGGGGAGACCCAGTACTTC.

CDR3 region: CASSLESGTGQEQYF. The CDR3 DNA reads TGTGCCAGCAGCTTGGAATCAGGGACTGGACAGGAGCAGTACTTC. This chain uses TRBV5-6 with TRBJ2-7, with D perhaps assigned TRBD1 or TRBD2 (6 bases each). The V gene lost 0 bases and the J gene lost 7 bases, with 17 bases spanning the gap. The V gene's germline CDR1 is SGHDT and CDR2 YYEEEE. The CDR3 is 15 residues long.

The chain is built from TRBV6-6 and TRBJ2-2; D not certain. Germline CDR1 MNHNY, CDR2 SVGAGI (reference sequence). V dropped 7 bases and J dropped 1 base, with 7 bases sitting between them. This CDR3 spans 13 amino acids. DNA for the CDR3: TGTGCCAGCAACCACCTGAACACCGGGGAGCTGTTTTTT. It codes for CASNHLNTGELFF.

This clone was observed a handful of times. This chain uses TRBV28 with TRBJ2-7; a possible D gene is TRBD2 (5 bases). V shed 7 bases and J shed 2 bases, with 18 bases lying between them. This CDR3 region has 15 residues. From germline, CDR1 is MDHEN and CDR2 SYDVKM. Written as DNA, the CDR3 is TGTGCCAGCACCACGTTCGGGAACACCGCCTACGAGCAGTACTTC. Protein sequence: CASTTFGNTAYEQYF.

This clone was seen more than once but under ten times. The chain recombines TRBV15 with TRBJ1-1; possible D gene TRBD1, 5 bases. The CDR3 is 14 residues long. In germline, CDR1 is LNHNV, CDR2 YYDKDF (reference sequence). V lost 2 bases and J lost 6, with 13 bases in between. CDR3 bases: TGTGCCACCAGCAGACATCAGGGATCTGCTGAAGCTTTCTTT. This sequence encodes CATSRHQGSAEAFF.

This clone was counted between two and nine times. The chain's CDR3 is CTRPLGMGEALDTQYF. In nucleotides, the CDR3 is TGCACCAGGCCACTCGGGATGGGGGAGGCCCTAGATACGCAGTATTTT. The rearrangement joins TRBV1 to TRBJ2-3; TRBD2, as called in the table, went unchecked against the DNA. TRBV1 is a recognized pseudogene. There are 16 residues in the CDR3.

This clone came up a few times. The rearrangement joins TRBV5-1 to TRBJ2-1; 7 nucleotides match TRBD1. CDR1 and CDR2 (germline): SGHRS, YFSETQ. The trim removed 4 bases at V and 5 bases at J, leaving 3 bases unmatched. This CDR3 spans 13 amino acids. CDR3 sequence reads: CASSVGQNNEQFF. The CDR3 DNA reads TGCGCCAGCAGCGTGGGACAGAACAATGAGCAGTTCTTC.